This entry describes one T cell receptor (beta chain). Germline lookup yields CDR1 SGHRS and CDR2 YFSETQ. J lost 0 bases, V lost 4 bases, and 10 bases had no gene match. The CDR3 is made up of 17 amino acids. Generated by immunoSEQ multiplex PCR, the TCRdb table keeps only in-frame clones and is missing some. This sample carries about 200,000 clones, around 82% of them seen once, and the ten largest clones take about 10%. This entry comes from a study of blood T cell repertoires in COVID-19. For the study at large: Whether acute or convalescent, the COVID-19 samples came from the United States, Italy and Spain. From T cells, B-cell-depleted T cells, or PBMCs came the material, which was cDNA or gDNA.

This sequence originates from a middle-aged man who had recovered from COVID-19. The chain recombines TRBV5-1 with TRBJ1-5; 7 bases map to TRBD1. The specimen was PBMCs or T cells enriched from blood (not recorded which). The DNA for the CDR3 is TGCGCCAGCAGCCTCTACCCGACAGGGAATAGCAATCAGCCCCAGCATTTT. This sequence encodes CASSLYPTGNSNQPQHF.